This T cell receptor beta chain was sequenced for a study of blood T cell repertoires in COVID-19. About the study: Material from acute and convalescent COVID-19 was sourced from the United States, Italy and Spain.

This clone was found once. Profiled with immunoSEQ multiplex PCR; TCRdb holds only in-frame clones, not every one. The table includes 200,000 to 250,000 clones, around four fifths detected once. Trimming at V came to 5 bases and at J to 3 bases, leaving 4 bases not matched to a gene. This CDR3 is built from 14 residues. Germline V gene data show CDR1 as MNHNY and CDR2 as SVGAGI (reference sequence). The source of this sequence is a man aged 25-45 years with active or convalescent COVID-19. Sequenced: peripheral blood. The J gene is TRBJ1-1, the V gene TRBV6-6, with 9 bases matching TRBD1. The CDR3 DNA is TGTGCCAGCAGTGTGGGGACAGGGTACACTGAAGCTTTCTTT. This codes for CASSVGTGYTEAFF.